The clone carrying this T cell receptor beta chain was seen only once. The data originate from a study of control samples from healthy donors and cancer patients. The CDR3 is 15 residues long. Trimming removed 7 bases from V and 0 bases from J, with 13 bases in between. Germline loops: CDR1 LNHDA, CDR2 SQIVND (reference sequence). Generated by immunoSEQ multiplex PCR, the TCRdb table keeps only in-frame clones and is missing some. This table has roughly 150,000 clones, 88% appearing once. This clonotype originated in a man aged 18-30 years in good health. Sequenced sample: blood. The V call is TRBV19, the J call TRBJ2-1; D possibly corresponds to TRBD1 (6 bases). The CDR3 region is CASTRGGSSYNEQFF. The DNA of the CDR3 is TGTGCCAGTACCCGAGGGGGTAGCTCCTACAATGAGCAGTTCTTC.